The present entry profiles one TCR beta chain with its context. The antigen is unknown. These data originate in a study of T-cell memory formation after mild COVID-19. Study observations and caveats: Whereas later expanders leaned CD4+, clones contracting day 15 to 85 showed a balanced CD4/CD8 makeup.

CDR3 size: 16 residues. The ends were cut back, 3 bases at V and 6 bases at J, with 18 bases in the middle. CDR1 is LNHDA, CDR2 SQIVND, per germline (reference sequence). TCRdb itself ran the 5' RACE reads through MiXCR, one entry per CDR3 protein. The table lists tens of thousands of distinct CDR3 sequences, approximately 15% of them singletons. The V gene is TRBV19, the J gene TRBJ2-1; D may be TRBD2 (5 bases). The TCR was taken from an adult woman who had mild COVID-19 (a few samples of this study predate the infection). Cell type and time point are not known. Sequencing was performed on PBMCs or a T cell subset sorted from them (not recorded which). The CDR3 coding sequence is TGTGCCAGTAGTATGCTTTCGGGGTCCAACGGCAATGAGCAGTTCTTC. The encoded protein is CASSMLSGSNGNEQFF. Full variable domain (outside the CDR3, taken from reference TRBV19 and TRBJ2-1): DGGITQSPKYLFRKEGQNVTLSCEQNLNHDAMYWYRQDPGQGLRLIYYSQIVNDFQKGDIAEGYSVSREKKESFPLTVTSAQKNPTAFYLCASSMLSGSNGNEQFFGPGTRLTVL.